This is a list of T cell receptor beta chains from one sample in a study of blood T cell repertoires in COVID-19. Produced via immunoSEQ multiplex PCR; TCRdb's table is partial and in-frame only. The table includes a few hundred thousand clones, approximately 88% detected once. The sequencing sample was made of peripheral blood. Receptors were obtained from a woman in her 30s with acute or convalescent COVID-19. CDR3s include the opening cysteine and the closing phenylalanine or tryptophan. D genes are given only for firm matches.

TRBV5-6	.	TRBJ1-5	CASSGIGQPQHF
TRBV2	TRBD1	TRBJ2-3	CASSRLRGLAPIPVDTQYF
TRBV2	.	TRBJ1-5	CASSEGGYQPQHF
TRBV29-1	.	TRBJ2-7	CSVGEQPDSYEQYF
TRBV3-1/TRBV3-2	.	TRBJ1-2	CASFRGGGYTF
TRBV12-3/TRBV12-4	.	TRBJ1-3	CASSWTEGNTIYF
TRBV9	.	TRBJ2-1	CASSVALWATNEQFF
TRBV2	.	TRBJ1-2	CASSERGTVYGYTF
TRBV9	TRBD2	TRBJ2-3	CASSVEFGRGGQYF
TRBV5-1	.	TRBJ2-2	CASSSWAGSNTGELFF
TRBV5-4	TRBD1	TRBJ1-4	CASSPDRSHEKLFF
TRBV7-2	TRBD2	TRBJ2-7	CASSSGLAGAYEQYF
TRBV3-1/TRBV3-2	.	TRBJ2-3	CASSHRRNRRVYF
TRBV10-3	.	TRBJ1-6	CAISESGNSPLHF
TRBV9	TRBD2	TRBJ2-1	CASSVAPDRASSGRIDEQFF
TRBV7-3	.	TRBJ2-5	CASSLITGGLETQYF
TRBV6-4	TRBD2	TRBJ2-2	CASSESLAGVPNTGELFF
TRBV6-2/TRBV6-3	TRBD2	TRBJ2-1	CASSYPASGSGNEQFF
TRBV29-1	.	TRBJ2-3	CSVAGSARGHALPSTDTQYF
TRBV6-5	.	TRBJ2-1	CASSYRGSSYNEQFF
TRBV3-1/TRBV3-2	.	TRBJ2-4	CASSQVPESALAKNIQYF
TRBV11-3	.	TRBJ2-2	CASSQDGGFTGELFF
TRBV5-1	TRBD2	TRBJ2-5	CASSGPGLVTGTQYF
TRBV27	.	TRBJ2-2	CASQGAGRNGELFF
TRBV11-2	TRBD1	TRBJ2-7	CASSAGQGFGYEQYF
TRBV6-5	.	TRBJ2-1	CASSRDSYNEQFF
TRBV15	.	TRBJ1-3	CATSRDITGNTIYF
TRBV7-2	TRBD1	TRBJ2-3	CASSLVSDRGADTQYF
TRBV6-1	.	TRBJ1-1	CASSESLLAFF
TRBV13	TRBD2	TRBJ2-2	CASSPPGTRHTGELFF
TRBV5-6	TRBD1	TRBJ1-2	CASSLAGPRDRSDGYTF
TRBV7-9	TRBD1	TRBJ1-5	CASSFSFRTGGDQPQHF
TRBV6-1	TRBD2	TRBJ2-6	CASSDSHGGSGANVLTF
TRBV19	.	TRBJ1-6	CAAKQGWDSPLHF
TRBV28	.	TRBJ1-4	CATLKIDINEKLFF
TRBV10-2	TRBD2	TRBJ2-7	CASSDVGLDEQYF
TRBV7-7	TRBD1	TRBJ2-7	CASSAGTGAYEQYF
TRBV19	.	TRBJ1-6	CASSIQGTRRETLHF
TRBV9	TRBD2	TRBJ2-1	CASSTLAGVIGNEQFF